This T cell receptor beta chain was sequenced during a study of patients and donors after allogeneic stem cell transplantation. TCRdb used MiXCR to reprocess the RT-PCR reads, holding one entry per CDR3 protein. Here the sample spans 410,000 or so distinct CDR3 sequences, 16% being singletons. V lost 5 bases, J lost 7 bases, and 9 bases lay in between. The CDR3 sequence is 13 residues long. Germline-derived CDR1 and CDR2 are SEHNR and FQNEAQ (reference sequence). The V call is TRBV7-9, the J call TRBJ1-6; D possibly corresponds to TRBD1 (6 bases). The material sequenced was blood, either unsorted or a sorted T cell fraction (not recorded which). The TCR comes from a human donor who was either an allogeneic HSCT recipient or a stem cell or donor lymphocyte infusion donor (not recorded which). It is not recorded whose cells these are; they may come from a transplant donor. The CDR3 nucleotides read TGTGCCAGCAGCCCGGGGGGCAATTCACCCCTCCACTTT. It codes for CASSPGGNSPLHF.